A selection of T cell receptor beta chains follows, all from one sample in a study of shared clonotypes between healthy human individuals. Sequencing used immunoSEQ multiplex PCR; TCRdb keeps in-frame clones, though not all of them. Here the sample spans over 2 million clones, roughly 92% being singletons. The sample comprised naive CD4+ T cells from PBMCs. These receptors were taken from a man aged 18-30 years in good health. Some clones in this sample may be carry-over from other donors' samples. Both conserved end residues are part of each CDR3. A D gene is named only where the DNA matches it firmly. The listing skips clone size in some rows; elsewhere it reads once, few, many or a size class.

clone_size j_call v_call d_call cdr3_aa cdr3_nt
NA TRBJ2-7 TRBV28 NA CASSTSPNGEHF TGTGCCAGCAGCACCTCACCAAACGGTGAGCACTTC
NA TRBJ1-4 TRBV5-1 TRBD1 CASSERQGANEKLFF TGCGCCAGCAGCGAGAGACAGGGGGCTAATGAAAAACTGTTTTTT
NA TRBJ2-7 TRBV6-5 NA CASSYAGGWGEQYF TGTGCCAGCAGTTACGCAGGAGGGTGGGGCGAGCAGTACTTC
NA TRBJ2-5 TRBV6-5 NA CASSYSPGRGQETQYF TGTGCCAGCAGTTACTCTCCAGGGAGGGGGCAAGAGACCCAGTACTTC
few TRBJ1-1 TRBV7-2 TRBD1 CASSPGTDPLRNTEAFF TGTGCCAGCAGCCCAGGGACAGATCCACTTAGGAACACTGAAGCTTTCTTT
NA TRBJ2-1 TRBV11-2 TRBD2 CASSLTGGPYNEQFF TGTGCCAGCAGCTTGACGGGAGGGCCGTACAATGAGCAGTTCTTC
NA TRBJ1-2 TRBV6-1 NA CASTPPGLDGYTF TGTGCCAGCACCCCCCCTGGGTTGGACGGCTACACCTTC
NA TRBJ1-1 TRBV15 NA CATSREGLNTEAFF TGTGCCACCAGCCGAGAGGGATTGAACACTGAAGCTTTCTTT
NA TRBJ2-7 TRBV18 TRBD2 CASSPMGLAGTYEQYF TGTGCCAGCTCACCTATGGGTCTAGCGGGTACCTACGAGCAGTACTTC
NA TRBJ2-2 TRBV18 NA CASSPVRGNTGELFF TGTGCCAGCTCACCAGTAAGGGGGAACACCGGGGAGCTGTTTTTT
NA TRBJ2-7 TRBV2 TRBD1 CASRRDRGLEEQYF TGTGCCAGCAGGAGGGACAGGGGGCTAGAAGAGCAGTACTTC
NA TRBJ2-3 TRBV25-1 TRBD2 CASSESAGGRTDTQYF TGTGCCAGCAGTGAATCGGCGGGAGGGCGGACAGATACGCAGTATTTT
NA TRBJ2-6 TRBV5-6 TRBD1 CASSRDRGAGANVLTF TGTGCCAGCAGTCGCGACAGGGGTGCCGGGGCCAACGTCCTGACTTTC
NA TRBJ2-7 TRBV5-1 NA CASSFTWYGVYEQYF TGCGCCAGCAGCTTTACCTGGTACGGGGTCTACGAGCAGTACTTC
NA TRBJ2-7 TRBV29-1 NA CSVRAATGAYEQYF TGCAGCGTCCGGGCCGCAACCGGGGCCTACGAGCAGTACTTC
NA TRBJ1-2 TRBV5-8 NA CASRRDYGYTF TGTGCCAGCCGTAGGGACTATGGCTACACCTTC
NA TRBJ1-1 TRBV2 NA CASSELRENTEAFF TGTGCCAGCAGTGAACTCAGGGAGAACACTGAAGCTTTCTTT
NA TRBJ2-7 TRBV15 NA CATSRDRSVSYEQYF TGTGCCACCAGCAGAGATAGGTCAGTTTCCTACGAGCAGTACTTC
NA TRBJ2-1 TRBV5-4 NA CASTPSGGNDNEQFF TGTGCCAGCACCCCCTCGGGGGGCAACGACAATGAGCAGTTCTTC
NA TRBJ1-4 TRBV19 TRBD1 CASSIGRTDRVSEKLFF TGTGCCAGTAGTATAGGACGGACGGACAGGGTTAGCGAAAAACTGTTTTTT
NA TRBJ1-5 TRBV6-1 NA CASRESSNQPQHF TGTGCCAGCAGGGAATCAAGCAATCAGCCCCAGCATTTT